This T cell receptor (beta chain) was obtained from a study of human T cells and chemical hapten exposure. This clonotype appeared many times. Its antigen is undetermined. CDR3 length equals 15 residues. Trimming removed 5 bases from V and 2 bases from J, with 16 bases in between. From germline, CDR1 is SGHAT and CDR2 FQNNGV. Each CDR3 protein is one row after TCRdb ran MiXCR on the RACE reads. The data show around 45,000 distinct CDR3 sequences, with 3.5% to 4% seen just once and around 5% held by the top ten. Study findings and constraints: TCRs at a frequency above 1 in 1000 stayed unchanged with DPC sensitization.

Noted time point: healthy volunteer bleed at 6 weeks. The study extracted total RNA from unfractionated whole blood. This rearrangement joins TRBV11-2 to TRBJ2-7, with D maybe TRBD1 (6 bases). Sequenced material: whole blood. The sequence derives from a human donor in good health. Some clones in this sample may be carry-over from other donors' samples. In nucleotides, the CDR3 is TGTGCCAGCAGCCTCGCCGGACAGAGGCCCTACGAGCAGTACTTC. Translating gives CASSLAGQRPYEQYF.